This T cell receptor (beta chain) originates from a study of beta chain features in type 1 diabetes. V lost 6 bases to trimming and J lost 8 bases; unmatched junction nucleotides: 9. CDR1 is SGHTA, CDR2 FQGNSA, per germline. This CDR3 has 14 amino acids. The authors reverse transcribed all of the isolated RNA, so sequencing captured expressed TCRB transcripts. The assay was immunoSEQ multiplex PCR, and TCRdb's table has in-frame clones only and misses some. The data show about 360,000 clones, roughly 13% seen once. This clone was counted between two and nine times. The antigen remains undetermined. Via the markers CD45RO/CCR7/CD25/CD127/CD95/CD27, stem cell-like memory, regulatory, central memory and naive CD4+ cells were sorted. Study-level results: Type 1 diabetes patients had TCRB CDR3s that were shorter (moderately but significantly so) in all four CD4+ subsets.

The sample was naive CD4+ T cells from blood. This TCR came from a woman younger than 30 with type 1 diabetes. The chain links TRBV7-2 to TRBJ1-2; 10 bases map to TRBD1. Here the CDR3 DNA reads TGTGCCAGCAGTCTCACCGGGACAGGGGAAGGCTACACCTTC. Amino acid sequence: CASSLTGTGEGYTF. Variable domain in full (rest from reference TRBV7-2 and TRBJ1-2): GAGVSQSPSNKVTEKGKDVELRCDPISGHTALYWYRQSLGQGLEFLIYFQGNSAPDKSGLPSDRFSAERTGGSVSTLTIQRTQQEDSAVYLCASSLTGTGEGYTFGSGTRLTVV.